What follows are 29 T cell receptor beta chains derived from one specimen sequenced in a study of blood T cells in healthy people across ages. The second PCR ran roughly 6 to 11 cycles with a sample-barcoded 5' primer and J-beta primers. TCRdb used MiXCR to reprocess the 5' RACE reads, holding one entry per CDR3 protein. The table lists 1,500,000 or so distinct CDR3 sequences, roughly 43% of them singletons, with 4% in the top ten. The sample was blood. All receptors derive from a woman aged 18-29 years in good health.

The V and J genes are TRBV7-9 and TRBJ2-4; 8 nucleotides line up with TRBD2. The CDR3 is 18 amino acids. V lost 3 bases and J lost 13; bases outside the gene matches: 23. Germline assignment: CDR1 SEHNR and CDR2 FQNEAQ (reference sequence). The DNA of the CDR3 is TGTGCCAGCAGCTTCCCCAAAGGACTAGCCTTACTTAACAATGAGCAGTACTTC. Its translation: CASSFPKGLALLNNEQYF.

The chain links TRBV24-1 to TRBJ2-1; 7 bases agree with TRBD2. The CDR3 is 15 residues long. From germline, CDR1 is KGHDR and CDR2 SFDVKD. The ends lost 4 bases at V and 3 bases at J; junction bases unmatched: 5. CDR3 in DNA: TGTGCCACCAGTGACCCCGGGACTAACTACAATGAGCAGTTCTTC. The encoded protein is CATSDPGTNYNEQFF.

This clonotype occurred a few times. V and J are TRBV7-2 and TRBJ1-1, with D hard to call. Germline V lookup: CDR1 SGHTA, CDR2 FQGNSA. Trimming took 3 bases from V and 5 from J, leaving 7 bases between them. The CDR3 has 12 residues. CDR3 loop: CASSFLATEAFF. The CDR3 DNA is TGTGCCAGCAGCTTCTTGGCGACTGAAGCTTTCTTT.

The rearrangement uses TRBV27 and TRBJ2-1, with a tentative D call TRBD2 (6 bases). V gave up 6 bases and J gave up 0 bases, with 15 bases separating them. Per germline, CDR1 MNHEY and CDR2 SMNVEV (reference sequence). The CDR3 covers 16 residues. The CDR3 nucleotides read TGTGCCAGCAGCCCCTTTAGCGGATACTCCTACAATGAGCAGTTCTTC. As protein: CASSPFSGYSYNEQFF.

This sequence joins TRBV29-1 and TRBJ1-4; D uncertain. CDR1 SQVTM and CDR2 ANQGSEA come from the germline V gene. V shed 6 bases and J shed 0 bases, with 8 bases lying between them. The CDR3 length is 13 residues. The CDR3 DNA sequence: TGCAGCGTCCGGGTTGCAACTAATGAAAAACTGTTTTTT. Its protein product is CSVRVATNEKLFF.

V gene TRBV12-3 or TRBV12-4 combines with J gene TRBJ1-1, with 7 positions matching TRBD1. Trimming removed 6 bases from V and 4 bases from J; junction bases left unmatched: 23. The CDR3 extends over 19 amino acids. Here the CDR3 DNA reads TGTGCCAGCAGAATGGGACAGATACTCCAACGGGCCTTGAGCACTGAAGCTTTCTTT. Translating gives CASRMGQILQRALSTEAFF.

In its sample, this clonotype was seen once. The rearrangement joins TRBV18 to TRBJ1-2; 9 nucleotides agree with TRBD1. The germline V gene encodes CDR1 KGHSH and CDR2 LQKENI. V lost 4 bases and J lost 4; bases outside the gene matches: 7. This CDR3 comprises 15 residues. CDR3 nucleotides: TGTGCCAGCTCACGTGCGACAGGGGGTCGCTATGGCTACACCTTC. Protein sequence: CASSRATGGRYGYTF.

This clonotype was recorded a few times. DNA of the CDR3: TGCGCCAGCAGCCAAAAGCCGGGACAGGGGACCTCACCCCTCCACTTT. This codes for CASSQKPGQGTSPLHF. This chain links TRBV4-3 with TRBJ1-6, with 10 nucleotides matching TRBD1. The CDR3 extends over 16 amino acids. Trimming removed 2 bases from V and 10 bases from J; junction bases left unmatched: 8. Germline-derived CDR1 and CDR2 are LGHNA and YSLEER.

A note on this clonotype: At one of its ends the junction is not consistent with the germline gene, which may arise from a read error. The chain carries TRBV7-2 and TRBJ2-3; the D gene is possibly TRBD2 (5 bases). The CDR3 is 12 amino acids. Germline V gives CDR1 SGHTA, CDR2 FQGNSA. The CDR3 is CASGLYTETQYF. The CDR3 DNA sequence: TGTGCCAGCGGACTGTACACAGAGACGCAGTATTTT.

The gene calls are TRBV7-9 and TRBJ1-3; TRBD1 matches 7 bases. The CDR3 totals 17 residues. From germline, CDR1 is SEHNR and CDR2 FQNEAQ (reference sequence). Losses at the gene ends were 5 bases for V and 3 bases for J; bases not matched to a gene: 13. The CDR3, as DNA: TGTGCCAGCAGCCCACCGTTGAGACAGGGTTTTGGAAACACCATATATTTT. Protein product: CASSPPLRQGFGNTIYF.

J is TRBJ2-1 and V is TRBV29-1; 9 positions match TRBD2. Per the germline V gene, CDR1 is SQVTM and CDR2 is ANQGSEA. The CDR3 length is 14 residues. V gave up 7 bases and J gave up 5 bases; unmatched junction bases: 9. As DNA, the CDR3 is TGCAGCGCAGCTAGGAGCGGGGGGAACAATGAGCAGTTCTTC. This sequence encodes CSAARSGGNNEQFF.

The gene calls are TRBV13 and TRBJ2-1, with 8 bases fitting TRBD1. The V gene end was trimmed by 1 base and the J gene end by 13 bases; junction bases not matched to a gene: 6. Germline V CDR1 and CDR2: PRHDT, FYEKMQ (reference sequence). CDR3 size: 13 residues. Written as DNA, the CDR3 is TGTGCCAGCAGCTTAGTACAGGGGGAAGACCAGTTCTTC. Encoded protein: CASSLVQGEDQFF.

This clonotype has just a few counts. The V and J genes are TRBV6-6 and TRBJ2-5, with D possibly being TRBD2 (6 bases). The J call may be faulty, since TRBJ2-7 better matches the DNA end. The CDR3 is 14 residues long. Germline V gene sequence: CDR1 MNHNY, CDR2 SVGAGI (reference sequence). The DNA of the CDR3 is TGTGCCAGCAGTTACGGCATGGGGAGGAACGAGCAGTACTTC. It codes for CASSYGMGRNEQYF.

This sequence joins TRBV20-1 and TRBJ2-7; D is unclear. This CDR3 has 10 residues. CDR1 and CDR2 (germline): DFQATT, SNEGSKA (reference sequence). V dropped 7 bases and J dropped 7 bases, with 11 bases sitting between them. CDR3 bases: TGCAGTGTTTCGCGAGATGAGCAGTACTTC. Encoded protein: CSVSRDEQYF.

DNA for the CDR3: TGCGCCAGCAGCCTGACAGGGTTGCCTCCTGGCTACACCTTC. It specifies CASSLTGLPPGYTF. The chain couples TRBV5-1 to TRBJ1-2, with TRBD1 identical over 7 bases. In germline, CDR1 is SGHRS, CDR2 YFSETQ. V shed 4 bases and J 7 bases; nucleotides not matched to a gene: 10. The CDR3 spans 14 residues.

This clonotype has more than one count but fewer than ten. This chain connects TRBV9 to TRBJ2-1, with D possibly TRBD1 on 5 matching bases. V lost 0 bases and J 9 bases, leaving 10 bases between the germline ends. The CDR3 length is 13 residues. CDR1 SGDLS and CDR2 YYNGEE come from the germline V gene. This CDR3 is CASSVGTIAEQFF. CDR3 DNA: TGTGCCAGCAGCGTAGGGACAATTGCTGAGCAGTTCTTC.

This clonotype was recorded only once. The chain carries TRBV6-2 or TRBV6-3 and TRBJ1-4; no clear D. V dropped 8 bases and J dropped 8 bases, with 9 bases sitting between them. From germline, CDR1 is MNHEY and CDR2 SVGEGT. The CDR3 extends over 11 amino acids. CDR3 nucleotide sequence: TGTGCCAGCTCCAAAGAAGAAAAACTGTTTTTT. This translates into CASSKEEKLFF.

This clonotype was counted many times. The junction and the germline gene differ at one end; a read error may be behind it. The V call is TRBV19, the J call TRBJ2-7; D is possibly TRBD2 (6 bases). Germline V gene data show CDR1 as LNHDA and CDR2 as SQIVND (reference sequence). This CDR3 has 13 residues. CDR3 region: CASSAGQAYEQYF. The CDR3 DNA reads TGCGCCAGCAGTGCGGGGCAAGCCTACGAGCAGTACTTC. The full variable domain, rest sourced from reference TRBV19 and TRBJ2-7, is DGGITQSPKYLFRKEGQNVTLSCEQNLNHDAMYWYRQDPGQGLRLIYYSQIVNDFQKGDIAEGYSVSREKKESFPLTVTSAQKNPTAFYLCASSAGQAYEQYFGPGTRLTVT.

The chain carries TRBV6-1 and TRBJ2-3; maybe TRBD1 (5 bases). The CDR3 totals 16 residues. Trimming took 5 bases from V and 1 from J, leaving 16 bases between them. Germline lookup yields CDR1 MNHNS and CDR2 SASEGT. The CDR3 region has the DNA TGTGCCAGCAGTCAATTTGACAGCCCTCGCACAGATACGCAGTATTTT. This sequence encodes CASSQFDSPRTDTQYF.

This clonotype was picked up many times. The CDR3 sequence: CASSLLAGGNTDTQYF. In DNA form, the CDR3 reads TGTGCCAGCAGCCTCCTAGCGGGAGGGAACACAGATACGCAGTATTTT. The V and J genes are TRBV9 and TRBJ2-3; 12 positions agree with TRBD2. The CDR3 loop spans 16 amino acids. J gave up 2 bases and V 4 bases, and 5 bases lay outside the gene matches. Germline CDR1 is SGDLS and CDR2 is YYNGEE.

The rearrangement links TRBV25-1 to TRBJ2-5, with D perhaps matching TRBD1 (5 bases). V was shortened by 4 bases and J by 11 bases, with 17 bases between the two germline ends. The CDR3 is made up of 13 amino acids. The V gene's germline CDR1 is MGHDK and CDR2 SYGVNS. The CDR3 reads CASSAGFINEQYF. The CDR3 DNA is TGTGCCAGCAGTGCAGGGTTTATCAATGAGCAGTACTTC.

CDR3: CASRDGGRSPLHF. The CDR3 coding sequence is TGTGCCAGCAGGGACGGGGGTAGGTCACCCCTCCACTTT. V gene TRBV6-6 combines with J gene TRBJ1-6; maybe TRBD1 (5 bases). There are 13 residues in the CDR3. In germline, CDR1 is MNHNY, CDR2 SVGAGI (reference sequence). Trimming took 6 bases from V and 10 from J, leaving 13 bases between them.

The chain carries TRBV4-1 and TRBJ2-7; 9 nucleotides agree with TRBD1. Germline values: CDR1 MGHRA, CDR2 YSYEKL. CDR3 size: 15 residues. Losses at the gene ends were 3 bases for V and 5 bases for J; bases not matched to a gene: 8. As DNA, the CDR3 is TGCGCCAGCAGCCAGGGGACAGGGACAACCGACGAGCAGTACTTC. Its protein is CASSQGTGTTDEQYF.

This chain uses TRBV4-2 with TRBJ2-1; perhaps TRBD1 as D (6 bases). The V and J ends lost 1 base and 4 bases respectively, with 14 bases between them. CDR1 and CDR2 from the germline V gene are LGHNA and YNFKEQ. CDR3 length: 16 residues. CDR3 in DNA: TGTGCCAGCAGCCAAGCCGCCGGGACACTGTACAATGAGCAGTTCTTC. The encoded protein is CASSQAAGTLYNEQFF.

The genes are TRBV3-1 and TRBJ2-7; TRBD2 agrees at 9 bases. Losses at the gene ends were 0 bases for V and 7 bases for J; bases not matched to a gene: 7. The CDR3 extends over 15 amino acids. CDR1 and CDR2 (germline): LGHDT, YNNKEL (reference sequence). DNA of the CDR3: TGTGCCAGCAGCCAAGATGGAGGACTAGCGTGGGAGCAGTACTTC. Residues: CASSQDGGLAWEQYF.

The table lists this clonotype with a few counts. The chain joins TRBV6-6 to TRBJ2-3, with D tentatively TRBD2 (5 bases). V was cut by 2 bases and J by 6 bases, with 9 bases left in between. The germline V gene has CDR1 MNHNY and CDR2 SVGAGI (reference sequence). The CDR3 loop spans 13 amino acids. CDR3 protein: CASSYEGYDTQYF. The CDR3 DNA follows: TGTGCCAGCAGTTACGAGGGATACGATACGCAGTATTTT.

Many counts were recorded for this clonotype. The V call is TRBV27, the J call TRBJ2-3, with a possible D match to TRBD2 (7 bases). Looked up from germline, CDR1 is MNHEY and CDR2 is SMNVEV (reference sequence). V was trimmed by 8 bases and J by 0 bases, leaving 12 bases between them. This CDR3 is 14 amino acids long. In DNA, the CDR3 is TGTGCCAGCTCCGGGGGGCAGAGCACAGATACGCAGTATTTT. Protein sequence: CASSGGQSTDTQYF.

This chain joins TRBV2 and TRBJ2-3; 9 bases are shared with TRBD1. With 7 bases clipped from V and 4 bases from J, the junction kept 9 bases outside the gene matches. The CDR3 covers 15 residues. Looked up from germline, CDR1 is SNHLY and CDR2 is FYNNEI. Here the CDR3 reads CASNSGTGRSDTQYF. The CDR3, as DNA: TGTGCCAGCAACTCCGGGACAGGGCGATCAGATACGCAGTATTTT.

This clonotype appeared a few times. The chain uses TRBV7-2 and TRBJ2-7; D is ambiguous. Germline V gives CDR1 SGHTA, CDR2 FQGNSA. Trimming took off 4 bases at V and 4 bases at J, with 17 bases between the two ends. The CDR3 contains 15 residues. The CDR3 is CASSSRAGDQYEQYF. In DNA, the CDR3 is TGTGCCAGCAGCTCCCGAGCTGGGGATCAATACGAGCAGTACTTC.